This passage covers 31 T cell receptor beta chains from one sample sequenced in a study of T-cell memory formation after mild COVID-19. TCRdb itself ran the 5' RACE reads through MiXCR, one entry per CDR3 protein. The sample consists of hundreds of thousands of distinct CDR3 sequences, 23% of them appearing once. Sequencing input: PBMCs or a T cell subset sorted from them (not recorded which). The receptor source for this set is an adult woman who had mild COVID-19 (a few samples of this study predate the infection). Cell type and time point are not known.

In DNA form, the CDR3 reads TGTGCCAGCAGTTACTCGAGTGGGGGCCACGAGCAGTACTTC. Amino acids: CASSYSSGGHEQYF. The chain is built from TRBV6-5 and TRBJ2-7, with a tentative D call TRBD1 (6 bases). The CDR3 loop spans 14 amino acids. V lost 0 bases and J 5 bases, leaving 11 bases between the germline ends. CDR1 MNHEY and CDR2 SVGAGI come from the germline V gene.

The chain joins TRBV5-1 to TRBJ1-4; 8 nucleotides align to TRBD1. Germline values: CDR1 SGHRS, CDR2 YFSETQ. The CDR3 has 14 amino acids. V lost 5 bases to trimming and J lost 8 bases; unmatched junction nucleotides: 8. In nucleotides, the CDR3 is TGCGCCAGCAGTACCGACAGGGGAGGCGAAAAACTGTTTTTT. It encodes CASSTDRGGEKLFF.

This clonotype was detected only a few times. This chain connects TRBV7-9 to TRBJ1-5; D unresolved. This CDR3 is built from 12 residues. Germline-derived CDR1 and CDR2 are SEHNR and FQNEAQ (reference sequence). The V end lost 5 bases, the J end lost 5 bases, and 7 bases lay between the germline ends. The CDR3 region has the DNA TGTGCCAGCAGCCCACAAGATCAGCCCCAGCATTTT. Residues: CASSPQDQPQHF.

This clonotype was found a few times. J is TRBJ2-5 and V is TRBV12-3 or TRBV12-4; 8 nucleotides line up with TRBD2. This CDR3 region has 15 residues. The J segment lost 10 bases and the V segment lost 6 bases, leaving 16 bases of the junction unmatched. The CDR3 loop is CASRKAGAGVVGQYF. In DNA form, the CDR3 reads TGTGCCAGCAGGAAAGCGGGGGCCGGCGTGGTAGGCCAGTACTTC.

DNA of the CDR3: TGTGCCAGCAGCTTCCTCCCGGGGTTCAGCACCGGGGAGCTGTTTTTT. It encodes CASSFLPGFSTGELFF. V is TRBV7-9 and J is TRBJ2-2; possible D gene TRBD2, 5 bases. The germline V gene has CDR1 SEHNR and CDR2 FQNEAQ (reference sequence). This CDR3 comprises 16 residues. V shed 3 bases and J shed 4 bases, with 15 bases lying between them.

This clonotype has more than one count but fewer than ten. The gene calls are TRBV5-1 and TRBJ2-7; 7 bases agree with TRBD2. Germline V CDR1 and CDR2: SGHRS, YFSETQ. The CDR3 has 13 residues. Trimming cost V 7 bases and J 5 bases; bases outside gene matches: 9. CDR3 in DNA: TGCGCCAGCTGCCAGAGCGGGGTCGACGAGCAGTACTTC. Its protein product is CASCQSGVDEQYF.

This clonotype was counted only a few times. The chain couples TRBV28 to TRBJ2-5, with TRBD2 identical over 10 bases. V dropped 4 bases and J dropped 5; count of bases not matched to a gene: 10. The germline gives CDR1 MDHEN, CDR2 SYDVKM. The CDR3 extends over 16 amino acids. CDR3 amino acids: CASSSAIAGGLETQYF. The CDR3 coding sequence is TGTGCCAGCAGTTCGGCCATAGCGGGGGGTCTGGAGACCCAGTACTTC. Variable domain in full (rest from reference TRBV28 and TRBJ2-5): DVKVTQSSRYLVKRTGEKVFLECVQDMDHENMFWYRQDPGLGLRLIYFSYDVKMKEKGDIPEGYSVSREKKERFSLILESASTNQTSMYLCASSSAIAGGLETQYFGPGTRLLVL.

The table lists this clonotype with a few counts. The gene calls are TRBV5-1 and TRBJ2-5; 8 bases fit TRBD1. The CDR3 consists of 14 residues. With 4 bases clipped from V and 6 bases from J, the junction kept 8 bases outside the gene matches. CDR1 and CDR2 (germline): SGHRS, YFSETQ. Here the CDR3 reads CASSLQQGDKTQYF. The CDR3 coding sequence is TGCGCCAGCAGCCTCCAACAGGGGGACAAGACCCAGTACTTC.

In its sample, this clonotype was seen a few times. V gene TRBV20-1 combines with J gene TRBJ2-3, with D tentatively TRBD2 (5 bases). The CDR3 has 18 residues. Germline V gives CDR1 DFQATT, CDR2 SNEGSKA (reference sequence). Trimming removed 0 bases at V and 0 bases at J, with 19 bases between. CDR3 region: CSARDPSGTYPSTDTQYF. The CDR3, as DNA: TGCAGTGCTAGAGATCCCAGCGGCACATACCCGAGCACAGATACGCAGTATTTT.

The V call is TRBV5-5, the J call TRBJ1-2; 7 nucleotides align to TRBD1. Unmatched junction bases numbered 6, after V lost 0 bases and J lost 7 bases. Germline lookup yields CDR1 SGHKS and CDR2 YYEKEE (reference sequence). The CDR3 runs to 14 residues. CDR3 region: CASSLVSTGPGYTF. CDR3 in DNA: TGTGCCAGCAGCTTGGTCTCGACAGGGCCTGGCTACACCTTC.

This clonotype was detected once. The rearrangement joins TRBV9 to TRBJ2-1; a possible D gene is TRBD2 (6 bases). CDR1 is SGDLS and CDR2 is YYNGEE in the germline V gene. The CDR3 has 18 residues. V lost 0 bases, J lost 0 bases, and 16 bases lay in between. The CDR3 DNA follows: TGTGCCAGCAGCGTAGGAAACCGGGACTCACGCTCCTACAATGAGCAGTTCTTC. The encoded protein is CASSVGNRDSRSYNEQFF.

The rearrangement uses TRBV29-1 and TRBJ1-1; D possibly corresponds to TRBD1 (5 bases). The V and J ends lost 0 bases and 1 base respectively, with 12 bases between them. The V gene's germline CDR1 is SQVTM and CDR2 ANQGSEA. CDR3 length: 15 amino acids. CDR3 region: CSVEDQGRGNTEAFF. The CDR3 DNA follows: TGCAGCGTTGAAGATCAGGGAAGGGGGAACACTGAAGCTTTCTTT.

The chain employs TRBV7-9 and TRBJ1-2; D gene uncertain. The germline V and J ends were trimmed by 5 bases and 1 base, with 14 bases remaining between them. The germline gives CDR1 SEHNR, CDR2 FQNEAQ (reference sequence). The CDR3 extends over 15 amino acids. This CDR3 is CASSPTAGSNYGYTF. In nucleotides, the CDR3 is TGTGCCAGCAGCCCCACGGCCGGGAGTAACTATGGCTACACCTTC. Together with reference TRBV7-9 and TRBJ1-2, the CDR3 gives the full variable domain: DTGVSQNPRHKITKRGQNVTFRCDPISEHNRLYWYRQTLGQGPEFLTYFQNEAQLEKSRLLSDRFSAERPKGSFSTLEIQRTEQGDSAMYLCASSPTAGSNYGYTFGSGTRLTVV.

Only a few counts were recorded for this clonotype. The CDR3 here is CASSQTAGGGTDTQYF. CDR3 nucleotides: TGCGCCAGCAGCCAAACCGCCGGAGGGGGCACAGATACGCAGTATTTT. The chain has TRBV5-1 and TRBJ2-3, with a possible D match to TRBD2 (6 bases). CDR3 size: 16 residues. V shed 4 bases and J shed 1 base, with 16 bases lying between them. Germline values: CDR1 SGHRS, CDR2 YFSETQ. Complete variable domain (other parts from reference TRBV5-1 and TRBJ2-3): KAGVTQTPRYLIKTRGQQVTLSCSPISGHRSVSWYQQTPGQGLQFLFEYFSETQRNKGNFPGRFSGRQFSNSRSEMNVSTLELGDSALYLCASSQTAGGGTDTQYFGPGTRLTVL.

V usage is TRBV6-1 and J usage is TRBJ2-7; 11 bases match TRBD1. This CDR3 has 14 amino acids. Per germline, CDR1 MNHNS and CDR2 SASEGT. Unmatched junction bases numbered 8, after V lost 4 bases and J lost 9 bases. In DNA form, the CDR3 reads TGTGCCAGCAGTGGATCGGACAGGGGGCCGATGCAGTACTTC. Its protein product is CASSGSDRGPMQYF.

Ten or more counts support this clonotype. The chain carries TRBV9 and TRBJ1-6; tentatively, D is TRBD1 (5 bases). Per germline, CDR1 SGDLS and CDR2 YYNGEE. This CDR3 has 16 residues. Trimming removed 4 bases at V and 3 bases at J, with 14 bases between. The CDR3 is CASSPRSQGYNSPLHF. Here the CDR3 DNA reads TGTGCCAGCAGCCCCAGATCCCAGGGCTATAATTCACCCCTCCACTTT.

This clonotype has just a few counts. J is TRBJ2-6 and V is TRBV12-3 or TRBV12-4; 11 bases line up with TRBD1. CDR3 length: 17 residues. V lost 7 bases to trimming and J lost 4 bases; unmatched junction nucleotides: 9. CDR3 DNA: TGTGCCAGCACCGGGGGACAGGGGGAAGCGGGGGCCAACGTCCTGACTTTC. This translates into CASTGGQGEAGANVLTF.

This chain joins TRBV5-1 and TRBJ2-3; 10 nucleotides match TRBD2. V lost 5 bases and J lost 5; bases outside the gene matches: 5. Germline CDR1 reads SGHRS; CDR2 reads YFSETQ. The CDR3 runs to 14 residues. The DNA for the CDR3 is TGCGCCAGCAGAGCGGGAGGGCCGATAGATACGCAGTATTTT. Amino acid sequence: CASRAGGPIDTQYF.

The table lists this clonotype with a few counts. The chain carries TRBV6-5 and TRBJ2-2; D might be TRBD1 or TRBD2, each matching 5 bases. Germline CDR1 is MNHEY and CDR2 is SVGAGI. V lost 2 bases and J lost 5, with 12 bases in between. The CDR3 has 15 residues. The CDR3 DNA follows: TGTGCCAGCAGTTACGGGGACCGAGTGACCGGGGAGCTGTTTTTT. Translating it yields CASSYGDRVTGELFF.

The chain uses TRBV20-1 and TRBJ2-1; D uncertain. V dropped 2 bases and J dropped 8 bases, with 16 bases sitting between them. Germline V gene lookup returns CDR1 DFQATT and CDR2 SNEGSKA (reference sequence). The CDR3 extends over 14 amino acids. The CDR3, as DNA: TGCAGTGCTAGAATGAGCGCCTTCGGACATGAGCAGTTCTTC. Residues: CSARMSAFGHEQFF.

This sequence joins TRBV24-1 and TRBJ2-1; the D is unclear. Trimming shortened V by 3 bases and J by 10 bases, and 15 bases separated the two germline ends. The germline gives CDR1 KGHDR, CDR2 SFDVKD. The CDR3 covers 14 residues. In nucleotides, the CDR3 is TGTGCCACCAGTGATCCCCCCAAAGCGAACGAGCAGTTCTTC. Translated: CATSDPPKANEQFF.

CDR3 coding DNA: TGTGCCAGCAGCTTCGATTCCGGGGCCGGACAAGCTTTCTTT. It translates to CASSFDSGAGQAFF. The rearrangement joins TRBV5-5 to TRBJ1-1; a weak D match, TRBD1 (5 bases). The CDR3 spans 14 residues. The V and J ends lost 2 bases and 9 bases respectively, with 17 bases between them. Germline V gene lookup returns CDR1 SGHKS and CDR2 YYEKEE (reference sequence).

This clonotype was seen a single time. The CDR3 region has the DNA TGCGCCAGCAGCCAAGTCACGGGGAGGTCTTTGGAGACCCAGTACTTC. Amino acids: CASSQVTGRSLETQYF. This chain connects TRBV4-1 to TRBJ2-5, with TRBD2 as a possible D gene (6 bases). V lost 1 base and J 5 bases, leaving 17 bases between the germline ends. CDR1 MGHRA and CDR2 YSYEKL come from the germline V gene. This CDR3 spans 16 amino acids.

Written as DNA, the CDR3 is TGTGCCACCAGCAGCGAAAGAACAGATACGCAGTATTTT. It encodes CATSSERTDTQYF. The V and J genes are TRBV15 and TRBJ2-3; D remains ambiguous. Germline CDR1 reads LNHNV; CDR2 reads YYDKDF (reference sequence). V dropped 3 bases and J dropped 3 bases, with 7 bases sitting between them. The CDR3 covers 13 residues.

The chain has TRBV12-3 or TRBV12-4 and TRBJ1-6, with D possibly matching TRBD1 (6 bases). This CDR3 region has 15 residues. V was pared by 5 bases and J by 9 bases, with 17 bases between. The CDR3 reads CASSLRDTGASPLHF. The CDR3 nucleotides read TGTGCCAGCAGTCTCCGGGACACCGGAGCTTCACCCCTCCACTTT.

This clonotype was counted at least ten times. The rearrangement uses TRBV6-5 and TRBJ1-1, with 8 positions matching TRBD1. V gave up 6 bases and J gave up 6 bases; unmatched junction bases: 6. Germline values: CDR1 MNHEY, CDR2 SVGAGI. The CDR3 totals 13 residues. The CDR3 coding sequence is TGTGCCAGCAGAAACAGGGGGGGGTCTGAAGCTTTCTTT. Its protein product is CASRNRGGSEAFF.

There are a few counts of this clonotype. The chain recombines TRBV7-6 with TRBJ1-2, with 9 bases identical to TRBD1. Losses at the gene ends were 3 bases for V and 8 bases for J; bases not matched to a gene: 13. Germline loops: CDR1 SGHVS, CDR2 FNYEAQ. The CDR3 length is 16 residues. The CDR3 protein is CASSLETGTGNGGYTF. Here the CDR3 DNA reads TGTGCCAGCAGCTTGGAAACCGGGACAGGGAATGGAGGCTACACCTTC.

CDR3 DNA sequence: TGTGCCAGTAGTAAGGGGCGACGGGGGGAGACCCAGTACTTC. Translating gives CASSKGRRGETQYF. The J gene is TRBJ2-5, the V gene TRBV19; perhaps TRBD2 as D (6 bases). The germline CDR1 and CDR2 sequences are LNHDA and SQIVND (reference sequence). The CDR3 contains 14 residues. V was shortened by 4 bases and J by 5 bases, with 14 bases between the two germline ends.

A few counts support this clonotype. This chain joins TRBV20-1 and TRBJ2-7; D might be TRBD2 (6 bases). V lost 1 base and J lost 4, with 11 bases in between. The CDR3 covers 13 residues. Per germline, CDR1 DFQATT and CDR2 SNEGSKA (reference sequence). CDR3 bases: TGCAGTGCTAGAGTACCGGGAGCGTACGAGCAGTACTTC. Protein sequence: CSARVPGAYEQYF.

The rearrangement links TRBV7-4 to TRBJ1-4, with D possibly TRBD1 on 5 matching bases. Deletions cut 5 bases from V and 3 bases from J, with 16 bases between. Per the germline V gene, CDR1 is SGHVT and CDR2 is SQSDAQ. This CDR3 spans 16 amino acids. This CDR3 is CASSLQRGKANEKLFF. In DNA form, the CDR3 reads TGTGCCAGCAGCCTCCAGCGGGGGAAGGCTAATGAAAAACTGTTTTTT.

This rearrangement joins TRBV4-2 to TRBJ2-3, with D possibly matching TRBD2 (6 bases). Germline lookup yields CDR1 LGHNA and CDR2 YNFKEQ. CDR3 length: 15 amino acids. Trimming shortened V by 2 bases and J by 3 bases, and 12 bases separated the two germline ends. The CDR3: CASSQSSAETDTQYF. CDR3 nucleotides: TGTGCCAGCAGCCAATCTAGCGCCGAAACAGATACGCAGTATTTT.